This T cell receptor beta chain was sequenced for a study of T cells in tumors after PD-1 blockade. Study summary: Patients had no prior checkpoint blockade, systemic immunosuppressants, or anti-cancer therapy within 4 weeks.

The same primary tumor site was biopsied both before and after PD-1 blockade. This CDR3 has 16 residues. V was cut by 1 base and J by 1 base, with 10 bases left in between. Germline V CDR1 and CDR2: SGHTA, FQGTGA. Repertoires were generated with immunoSEQ multiplex PCR, while TCRdb's copy carries only in-frame clones and drops some. The table has 9,100 or so clones, 55% to 75% seen once. This clone occurred a few times. Its antigen remains unknown. The study, taken as a whole, reports: Some novel exhausted tumor clones appeared in pre-treatment blood, suggesting peripheral recruitment.

The TCR sequence derives from a human donor with basal cell carcinoma. This specimen consisted of tumor tissue, obtained after anti-PD-1 treatment. The V gene is TRBV7-3, the J gene TRBJ2-2, with D possibly TRBD2 on 5 matching bases. This CDR3 reads CASSLRENQNTGELFF. The CDR3 coding sequence is TGTGCCAGCAGCTTAAGGGAGAATCAGAACACCGGGGAGCTGTTTTTT.